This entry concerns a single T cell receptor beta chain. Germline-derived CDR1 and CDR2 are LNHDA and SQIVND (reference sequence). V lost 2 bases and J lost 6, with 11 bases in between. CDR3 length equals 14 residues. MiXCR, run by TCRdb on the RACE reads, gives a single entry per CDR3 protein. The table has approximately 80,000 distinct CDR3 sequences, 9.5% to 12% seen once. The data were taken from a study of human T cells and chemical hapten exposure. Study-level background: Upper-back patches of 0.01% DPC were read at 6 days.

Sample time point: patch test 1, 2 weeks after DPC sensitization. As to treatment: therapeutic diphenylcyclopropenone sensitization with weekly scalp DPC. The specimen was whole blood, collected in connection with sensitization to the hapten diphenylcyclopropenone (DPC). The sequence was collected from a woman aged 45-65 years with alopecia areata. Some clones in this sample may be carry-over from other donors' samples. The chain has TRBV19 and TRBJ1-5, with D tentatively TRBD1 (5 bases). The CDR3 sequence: CASSITGGGQPQHF. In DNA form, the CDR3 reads TGTGCCAGTAGTATAACCGGGGGAGGTCAGCCCCAGCATTTT.